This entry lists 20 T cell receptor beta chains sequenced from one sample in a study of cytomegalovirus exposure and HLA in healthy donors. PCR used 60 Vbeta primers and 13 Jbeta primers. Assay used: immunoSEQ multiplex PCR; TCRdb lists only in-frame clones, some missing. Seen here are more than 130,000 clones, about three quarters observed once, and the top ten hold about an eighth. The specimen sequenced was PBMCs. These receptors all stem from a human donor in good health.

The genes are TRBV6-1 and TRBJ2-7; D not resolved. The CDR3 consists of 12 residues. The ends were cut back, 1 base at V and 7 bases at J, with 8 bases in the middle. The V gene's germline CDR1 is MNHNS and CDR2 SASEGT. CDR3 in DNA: TGTGCCAGCAGTGAAGGGCTTTGGGAGCAGTACTTC. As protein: CASSEGLWEQYF.

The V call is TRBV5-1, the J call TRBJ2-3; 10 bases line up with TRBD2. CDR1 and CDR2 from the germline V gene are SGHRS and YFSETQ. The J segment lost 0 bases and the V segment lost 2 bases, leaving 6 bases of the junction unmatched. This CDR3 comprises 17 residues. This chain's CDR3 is CASSFLAGEPSTDTQYF. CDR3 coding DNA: TGCGCCAGCAGCTTCCTAGCGGGGGAACCTAGCACAGATACGCAGTATTTT.

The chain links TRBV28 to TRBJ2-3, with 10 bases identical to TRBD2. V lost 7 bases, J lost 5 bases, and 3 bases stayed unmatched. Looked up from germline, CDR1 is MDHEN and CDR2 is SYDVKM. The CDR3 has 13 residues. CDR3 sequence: CASTSSGGDTQYF. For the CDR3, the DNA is TGTGCCAGCACCTCTAGCGGGGGAGATACGCAGTATTTT. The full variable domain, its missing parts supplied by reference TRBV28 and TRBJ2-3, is DVKVTQSSRYLVKRTGEKVFLECVQDMDHENMFWYRQDPGLGLRLIYFSYDVKMKEKGDIPEGYSVSREKKERFSLILESASTNQTSMYLCASTSSGGDTQYFGPGTRLTVL.

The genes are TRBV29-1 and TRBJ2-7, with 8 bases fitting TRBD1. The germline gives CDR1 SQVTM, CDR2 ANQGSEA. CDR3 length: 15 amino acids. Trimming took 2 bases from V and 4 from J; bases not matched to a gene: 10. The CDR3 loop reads CSVEMDRAPEYEQYF. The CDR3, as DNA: TGCAGCGTTGAAATGGACAGGGCGCCCGAGTACGAGCAGTACTTC.

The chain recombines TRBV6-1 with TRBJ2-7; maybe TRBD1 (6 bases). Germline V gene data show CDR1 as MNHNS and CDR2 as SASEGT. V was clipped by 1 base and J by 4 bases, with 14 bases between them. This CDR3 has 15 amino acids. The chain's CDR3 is CASSEGAGVSYEQYF. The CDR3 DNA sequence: TGTGCCAGCAGTGAAGGGGCAGGGGTTTCTTACGAGCAGTACTTC.

The CDR3 loop is CASSLLGTGSSAAFF. CDR3 coding DNA: TGTGCCAGCAGCTTGCTGGGGACAGGGTCGTCCGCTGCTTTCTTT. This sequence joins TRBV5-8 and TRBJ1-1, with TRBD1 matching over 9 bases. Germline values: CDR1 SGHTS, CDR2 YDEGEE. This CDR3 contains 15 residues. V was clipped by 1 base and J by 11 bases; unmatched bases: 12. The entire variable domain, with the rest obtained from reference TRBV5-8 and TRBJ1-1, is as follows: EAGVTQSPTHLIKTRGQQATLRCSPISGHTSVYWYQQALGLGLQFLLWYDEGEERNRGNFPPRFSGRQFPNYSSELNVNALELEDSALYLCASSLLGTGSSAAFFGQGTRLTVV.

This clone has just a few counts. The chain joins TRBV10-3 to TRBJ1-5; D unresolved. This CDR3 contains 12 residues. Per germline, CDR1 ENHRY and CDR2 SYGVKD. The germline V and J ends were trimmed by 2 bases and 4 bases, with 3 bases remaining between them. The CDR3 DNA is TGTGCCATCAGTGAGCAGAATCAGCCCCAGCATTTT. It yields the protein CAISEQNQPQHF.

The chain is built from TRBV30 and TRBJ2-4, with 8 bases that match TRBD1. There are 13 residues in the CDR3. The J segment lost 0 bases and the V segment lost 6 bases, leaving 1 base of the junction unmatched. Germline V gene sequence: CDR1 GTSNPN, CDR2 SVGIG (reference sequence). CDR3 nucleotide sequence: TGTGCCTGTGACAGGGGAGCCAAAAACATTCAGTACTTC. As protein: CACDRGAKNIQYF.

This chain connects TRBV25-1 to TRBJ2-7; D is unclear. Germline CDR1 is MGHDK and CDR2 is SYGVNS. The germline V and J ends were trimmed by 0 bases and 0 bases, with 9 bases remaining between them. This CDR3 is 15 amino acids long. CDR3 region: CASSEYTRFSYEQYF. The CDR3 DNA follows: TGTGCCAGCAGTGAATATACCAGGTTCTCCTACGAGCAGTACTTC.

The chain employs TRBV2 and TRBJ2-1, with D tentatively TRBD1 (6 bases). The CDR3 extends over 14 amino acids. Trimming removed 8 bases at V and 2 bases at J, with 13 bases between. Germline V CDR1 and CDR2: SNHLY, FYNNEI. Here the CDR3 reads CASPSGQTYNEQFF. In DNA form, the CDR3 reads TGTGCCAGCCCTTCGGGACAAACCTACAATGAGCAGTTCTTC.

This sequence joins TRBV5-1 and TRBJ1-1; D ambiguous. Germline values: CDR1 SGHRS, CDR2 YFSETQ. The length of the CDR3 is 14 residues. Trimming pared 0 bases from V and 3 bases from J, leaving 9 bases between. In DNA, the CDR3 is TGCGCCAGCAGCTTGGCGGGTCACGACACTGAAGCTTTCTTT. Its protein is CASSLAGHDTEAFF.

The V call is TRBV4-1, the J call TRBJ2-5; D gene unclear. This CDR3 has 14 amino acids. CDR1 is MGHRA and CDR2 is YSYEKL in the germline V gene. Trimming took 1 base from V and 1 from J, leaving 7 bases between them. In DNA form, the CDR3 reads TGCGCCAGCAGCCAAGGATGGGCCCAAGAGACCCAGTACTTC. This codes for CASSQGWAQETQYF.

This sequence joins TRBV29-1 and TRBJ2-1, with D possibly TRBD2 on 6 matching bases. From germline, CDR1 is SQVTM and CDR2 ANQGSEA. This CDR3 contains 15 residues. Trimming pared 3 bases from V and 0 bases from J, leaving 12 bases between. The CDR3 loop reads CSVDGGDSSYNEQFF. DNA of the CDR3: TGCAGCGTTGACGGAGGGGATAGCTCCTACAATGAGCAGTTCTTC.

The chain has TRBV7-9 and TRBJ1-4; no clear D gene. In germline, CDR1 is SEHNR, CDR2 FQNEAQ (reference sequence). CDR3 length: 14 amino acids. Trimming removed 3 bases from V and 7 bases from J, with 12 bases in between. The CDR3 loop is CASSFLPSREKLFF. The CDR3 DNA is TGTGCCAGCAGCTTTCTCCCCAGTCGTGAAAAACTGTTTTTT.

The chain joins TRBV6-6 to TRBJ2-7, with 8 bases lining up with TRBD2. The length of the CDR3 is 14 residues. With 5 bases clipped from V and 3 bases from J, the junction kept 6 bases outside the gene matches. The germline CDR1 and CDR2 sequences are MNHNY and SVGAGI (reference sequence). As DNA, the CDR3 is TGTGCCAGCAGTACGCGGGGGGCCGGCTACGAGCAGTACTTC. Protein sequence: CASSTRGAGYEQYF.

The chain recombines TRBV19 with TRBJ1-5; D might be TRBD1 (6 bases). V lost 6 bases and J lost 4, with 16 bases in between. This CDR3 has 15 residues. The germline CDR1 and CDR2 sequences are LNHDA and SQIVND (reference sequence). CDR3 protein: CASSPEQGTNQPQHF. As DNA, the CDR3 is TGTGCCAGTAGCCCCGAACAGGGCACTAATCAGCCCCAGCATTTT.

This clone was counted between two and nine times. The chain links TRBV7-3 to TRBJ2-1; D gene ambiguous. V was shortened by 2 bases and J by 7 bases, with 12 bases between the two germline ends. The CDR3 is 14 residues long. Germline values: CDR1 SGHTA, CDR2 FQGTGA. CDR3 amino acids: CASSLGGLLNEQFF. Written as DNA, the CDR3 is TGTGCCAGCAGCTTAGGCGGCCTCTTGAATGAGCAGTTCTTC.

For the CDR3, the DNA is TGTGCCAGCAGTTACTCGGGGACAGGCAATCAGCCCCAGCATTTT. This gives the protein CASSYSGTGNQPQHF. The rearrangement joins TRBV6-5 to TRBJ1-5; 7 nucleotides align to TRBD1. Trimming cost V 0 bases and J 2 bases; bases outside gene matches: 1. This CDR3 is 15 amino acids long. CDR1 and CDR2 (germline): MNHEY, SVGAGI.

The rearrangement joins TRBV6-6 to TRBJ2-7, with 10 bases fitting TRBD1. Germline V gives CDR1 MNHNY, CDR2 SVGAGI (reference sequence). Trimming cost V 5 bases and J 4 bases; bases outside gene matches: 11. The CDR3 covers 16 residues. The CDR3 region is CASSLGGDRGRYEQYF. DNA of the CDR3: TGTGCCAGCAGTCTGGGGGGGGACAGGGGACGTTACGAGCAGTACTTC.

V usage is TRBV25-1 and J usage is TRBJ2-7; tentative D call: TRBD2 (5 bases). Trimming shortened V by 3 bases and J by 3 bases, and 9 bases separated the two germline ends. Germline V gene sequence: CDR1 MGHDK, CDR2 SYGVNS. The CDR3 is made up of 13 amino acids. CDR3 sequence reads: CASSDFAGYEQYF. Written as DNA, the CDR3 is TGTGCCAGCAGTGATTTTGCGGGCTACGAGCAGTACTTC.